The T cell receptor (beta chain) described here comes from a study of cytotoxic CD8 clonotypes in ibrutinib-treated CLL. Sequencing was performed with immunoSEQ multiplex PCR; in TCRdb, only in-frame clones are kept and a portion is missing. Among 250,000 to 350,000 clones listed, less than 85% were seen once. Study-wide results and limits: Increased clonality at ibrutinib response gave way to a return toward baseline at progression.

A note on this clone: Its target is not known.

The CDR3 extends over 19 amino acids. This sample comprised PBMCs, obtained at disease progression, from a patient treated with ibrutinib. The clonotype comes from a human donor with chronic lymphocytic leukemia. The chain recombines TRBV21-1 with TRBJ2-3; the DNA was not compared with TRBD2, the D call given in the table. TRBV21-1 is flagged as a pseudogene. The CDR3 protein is CASSKGSIAGGVCTDTQYF. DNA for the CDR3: TGTGCCAGCAGCAAAGGGTCAATAGCGGGAGGAGTCTGCACAGATACGCAGTATTTT.